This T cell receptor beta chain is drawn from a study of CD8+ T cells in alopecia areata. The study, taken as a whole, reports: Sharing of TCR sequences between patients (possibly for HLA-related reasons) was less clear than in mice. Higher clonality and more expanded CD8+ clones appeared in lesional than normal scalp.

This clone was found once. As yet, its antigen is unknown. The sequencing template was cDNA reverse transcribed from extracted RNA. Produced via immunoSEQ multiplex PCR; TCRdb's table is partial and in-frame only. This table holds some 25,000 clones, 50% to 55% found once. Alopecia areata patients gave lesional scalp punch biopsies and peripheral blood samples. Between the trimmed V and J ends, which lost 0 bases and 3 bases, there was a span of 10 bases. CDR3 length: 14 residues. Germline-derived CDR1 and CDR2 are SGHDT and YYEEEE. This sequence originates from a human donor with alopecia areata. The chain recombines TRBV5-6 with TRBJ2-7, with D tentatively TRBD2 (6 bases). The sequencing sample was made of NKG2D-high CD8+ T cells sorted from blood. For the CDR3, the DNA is TGTGCCAGCAGCTTGGTCGCGGGACTCTACGAGCAGTACTTC. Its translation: CASSLVAGLYEQYF.